These 9 T cell receptor beta chains originate from one sample sequenced in a study of CD8 T cells in Susac syndrome. An amount of RNA that ranged from roughly 0.45 to 1 ug was reverse transcribed with random hexamers. TCRdb recomputed calls from the immunoSEQ multiplex PCR reads with MiXCR, one row per CDR3 protein. Found here are about 200,000 distinct CDR3 sequences, 90% to 95% of them singletons; the top ten hold around 0.085%. Specimen: CD4+ T cells from PBMCs. These receptors originate from a human donor with Susac syndrome.

CDR3 nucleotide sequence: TGCAGTGCTAAGGATCTAGCGGGGTCCGAGACCCAGTACTTC. It yields the protein CSAKDLAGSETQYF. The V call is TRBV20-1, the J call TRBJ2-5; 9 bases are a match to TRBD2. Germline lookup yields CDR1 DFQATT and CDR2 SNEGSKA (reference sequence). Trimming removed 4 bases from V and 5 bases from J; junction bases left unmatched: 8. CDR3 length equals 14 residues.

The rearrangement joins TRBV30 to TRBJ1-2; D uncertain. The CDR3 is made up of 12 amino acids. CDR1 and CDR2 from the germline V gene are GTSNPN and SVGIG (reference sequence). V lost 1 base to trimming and J lost 5 bases, with 8 bases between them. CDR3 region: CAWSAQAYGYTF. The CDR3 region has the DNA TGTGCCTGGAGTGCTCAGGCTTATGGCTACACCTTC.

The chain carries TRBV20-1 and TRBJ2-3; possible D gene TRBD1, 6 bases. V lost 5 bases and J 2 bases, leaving 14 bases between the germline ends. The CDR3 consists of 14 residues. CDR1 is DFQATT and CDR2 is SNEGSKA in the germline V gene (reference sequence). CDR3 in amino acids: CSAETQGDTDTQYF. The CDR3 bases are TGCAGTGCTGAAACACAGGGTGACACAGATACGCAGTATTTT.

V is TRBV19 and J is TRBJ2-1, with TRBD2 identical over 10 bases. J lost 10 bases, V lost 3 bases, and 9 bases had no gene match. Germline V CDR1 and CDR2: LNHDA, SQIVND (reference sequence). The CDR3 is made up of 15 amino acids. This CDR3 reads CASSILASGGGEQFF. CDR3 DNA: TGTGCCAGTAGTATCTTGGCTAGCGGGGGCGGGGAGCAGTTCTTC.

The CDR3 spells CASRGLAGEGTQYF. The DNA of the CDR3 is TGTGCCAGCAGGGGGCTAGCGGGGGAAGGTACGCAGTATTTT. The V and J genes are TRBV5-4 and TRBJ2-3, with 10 nucleotides matching TRBD2. The CDR3 has 14 amino acids. Germline CDR1 and CDR2: SGHNT and YYREEE (reference sequence). V shed 5 bases and J 8 bases; nucleotides not matched to a gene: 8.

V gene TRBV5-1 combines with J gene TRBJ2-1; 11 bases align to TRBD2. This CDR3 comprises 17 residues. V trimming: 1 base; J trimming: 5 bases; junction bases outside the gene matches: 8. Germline assignment: CDR1 SGHRS and CDR2 YFSETQ. The CDR3: CASSLTSGSGLNNEQFF. The CDR3 bases are TGCGCCAGCAGCTTGACTAGCGGGAGTGGGTTAAACAATGAGCAGTTCTTC. Drawing the rest from reference TRBV5-1 and TRBJ2-1, the complete variable domain is KAGVTQTPRYLIKTRGQQVTLSCSPISGHRSVSWYQQTPGQGLQFLFEYFSETQRNKGNFPGRFSGRQFSNSRSEMNVSTLELGDSALYLCASSLTSGSGLNNEQFFGPGTRLTVL.

This clonotype was counted a single time. The gene calls are TRBV2 and TRBJ1-2, with a possible D match to TRBD1 (6 bases). The V gene lost 8 bases and the J gene lost 1 base, with 14 bases spanning the gap. Germline lookup yields CDR1 SNHLY and CDR2 FYNNEI. The CDR3 has 14 amino acids. The CDR3 DNA follows: TGTGCCAGCGGAGACAGGCTGTTTAACTATGGCTACACCTTC. Translation: CASGDRLFNYGYTF. Complete variable domain (other parts from reference TRBV2 and TRBJ1-2): EPEVTQTPSHQVTQMGQEVILRCVPISNHLYFYWYRQILGQKVEFLVSFYNNEISEKSEIFDDQFSVERPDGSNFTLKIRSTKLEDSAMYFCASGDRLFNYGYTFGSGTRLTVV.

V usage is TRBV28 and J usage is TRBJ2-3; 9 positions agree with TRBD2. Germline loops: CDR1 MDHEN, CDR2 SYDVKM. V dropped 3 bases and J dropped 1; count of bases not matched to a gene: 2. This CDR3 is built from 15 residues. The CDR3 coding sequence is TGTGCCAGCAGTTTTCGCGGGAGGGGCACAGATACGCAGTATTTT. Translated: CASSFRGRGTDTQYF.

The chain links TRBV19 to TRBJ1-1; 12 positions agree with TRBD1. CDR1 is LNHDA and CDR2 is SQIVND in the germline V gene (reference sequence). V was clipped by 3 bases and J by 12 bases; unmatched bases: 8. The CDR3 totals 14 residues. The CDR3 is CASSIDRDRGQPFF. CDR3 sequence (DNA): TGTGCCAGTAGTATCGACCGGGACAGGGGGCAACCTTTCTTT.